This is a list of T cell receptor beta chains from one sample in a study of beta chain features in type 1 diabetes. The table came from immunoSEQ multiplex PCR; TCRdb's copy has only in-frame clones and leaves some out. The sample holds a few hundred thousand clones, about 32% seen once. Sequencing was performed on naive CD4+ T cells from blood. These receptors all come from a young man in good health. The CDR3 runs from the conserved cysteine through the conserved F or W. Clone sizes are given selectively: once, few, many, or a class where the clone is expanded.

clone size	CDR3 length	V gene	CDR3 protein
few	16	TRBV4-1	CASSHTGIATNEKLFF
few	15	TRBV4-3	CASSPSPGRNQPQHF
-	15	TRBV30	CAWSPVGQGDQPQHF
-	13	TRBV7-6	CASSFSVGNEQFF
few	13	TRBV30	CAWSSWGTYGYTF
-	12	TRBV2	CASRGQGNIQYF
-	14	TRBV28	CASSLWGSKNIQYF
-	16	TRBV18	CASSQGLLATNEKLFF
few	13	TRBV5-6	CASSSGLQETQYF
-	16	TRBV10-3	CAISEPTSGRAYEQYF
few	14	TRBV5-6	CASSLDRGQETQYF
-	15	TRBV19	CASSMVRGGIYEQFF
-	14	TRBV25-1	CASGYPGGEETQYF
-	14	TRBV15	CATSRVGQENIQYF
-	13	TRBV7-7	CASSLGRADTQYF
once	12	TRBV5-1	CASSLHYDTQYF
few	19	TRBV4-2	CASSRTAQGSSSGANVLTF
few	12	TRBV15	CATSRDSETQYF
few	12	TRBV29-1	CSVEESTDTQYF
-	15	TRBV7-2	CASSLQGASTDTQYF
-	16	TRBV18	CASSPPLADHTDTQYF
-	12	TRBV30	CAWSPRNTEAFF
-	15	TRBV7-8	CASSSSGSWADTQYF
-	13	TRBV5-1	CASSLGADEKLFF
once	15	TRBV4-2	CASSQDISSYNEQFF
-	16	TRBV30	CAWSRAGTILNNEQFF
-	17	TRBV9	CASSVGASGTLLETQYF
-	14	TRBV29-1	CSVEELTSLDTQYF
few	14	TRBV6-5	CASRQDRGTDTQYF
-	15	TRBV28	CASSLLGGTTDTQYF
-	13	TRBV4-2	CASSQDYRGKAFF
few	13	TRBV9	CASSLGPGGAQYF
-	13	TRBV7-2	CASSARNNNEQFF
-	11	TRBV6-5	CASSRGGWLFF
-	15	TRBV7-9	CASSYGTSGHNEQFF
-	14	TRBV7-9	CASSLSDGNQPQHF
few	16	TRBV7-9	CASSLVLALAKNIQYF
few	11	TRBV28	CASLGDTEAFF
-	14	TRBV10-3	CAITQSSSYNEQFF
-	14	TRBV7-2	CASSLRQTSYEQYF
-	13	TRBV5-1	CASSFTSQETQYF
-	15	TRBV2	CASSELAGGASEQFF
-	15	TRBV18	CASSPGLAGTYEQYF
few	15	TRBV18	CASRAGGPDSGELFF
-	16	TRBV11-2	CASSSLTGWGTDTQYF
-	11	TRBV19	CASNRNYGYTF
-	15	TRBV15	CATRGTSRWTGELFF
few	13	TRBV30	CAWSVRRDQPQHF
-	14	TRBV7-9	CASSLDRGTDTQYF
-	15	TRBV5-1	CASSRGLADYNEQFF
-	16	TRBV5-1	CASSPWPAAKFYEQYF
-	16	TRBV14	CASSQDHGRVVYEQYF
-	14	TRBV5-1	CASSWDSTKLAEYF
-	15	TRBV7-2	CASSSARSSGNTIYF
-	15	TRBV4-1	CASSRPRQLNTEAFF
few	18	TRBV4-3	CASSQGGLAGGWFGEQFF